The sequence of this T cell receptor beta chain was determined in a study of shared clonotypes between healthy human individuals. Study details: Three CD4 naive, three CD4 memory, two CD8 naive and one CD8 memory plate were used per donor.

In the original processing: Without quality scores, immunoSEQ junctional reads could not be filtered like full-length reads. The protocol was immunoSEQ multiplex PCR, while the TCRdb copy is restricted to in-frame clones and leaves out a portion. That table furnishes V, J and clone size, whereas the DNA furnished D and trimming. The sample lists about 600,000 clones; around 97% were seen once. The clonotype originates from a woman aged 25 to 39 in good health. Sequencing used naive CD4+ T cells sorted from blood. Stated subset: CD45RA+ positively selected.

The CDR3 nucleotides are TGTGCCAGCTCCCAAAGCCCCAGGACAGATACGCAGTATTTT. As protein: CASSQSPRTDTQYF. The chain is built from TRBV18 and TRBJ2-3; D unresolved. Looked up from germline, CDR1 is KGHSH and CDR2 is LQKENI. This CDR3 is built from 14 residues. Trimming left V 6 bases short and J 3 bases short, with 13 bases between.